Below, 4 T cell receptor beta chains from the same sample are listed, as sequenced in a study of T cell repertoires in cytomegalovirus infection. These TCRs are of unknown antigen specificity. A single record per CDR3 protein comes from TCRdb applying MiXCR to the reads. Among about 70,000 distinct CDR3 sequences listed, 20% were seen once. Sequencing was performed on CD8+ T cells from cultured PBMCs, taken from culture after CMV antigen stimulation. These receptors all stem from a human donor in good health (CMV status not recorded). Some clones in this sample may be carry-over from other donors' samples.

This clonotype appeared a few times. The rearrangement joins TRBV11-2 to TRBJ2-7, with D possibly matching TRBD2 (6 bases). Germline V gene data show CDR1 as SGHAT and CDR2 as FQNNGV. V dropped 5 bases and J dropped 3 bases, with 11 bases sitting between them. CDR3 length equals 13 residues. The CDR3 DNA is TGTGCCAGCAGCCAGGGACTGAGCTACGAGCAGTACTTC. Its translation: CASSQGLSYEQYF.

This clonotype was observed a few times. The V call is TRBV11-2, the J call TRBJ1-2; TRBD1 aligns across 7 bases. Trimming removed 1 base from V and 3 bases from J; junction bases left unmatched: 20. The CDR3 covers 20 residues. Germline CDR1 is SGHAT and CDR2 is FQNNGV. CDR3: CASSLGRVARNRGGHYGYTF. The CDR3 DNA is TGTGCCAGCAGCTTAGGAAGGGTAGCAAGGAACAGGGGAGGTCACTATGGCTACACCTTC.

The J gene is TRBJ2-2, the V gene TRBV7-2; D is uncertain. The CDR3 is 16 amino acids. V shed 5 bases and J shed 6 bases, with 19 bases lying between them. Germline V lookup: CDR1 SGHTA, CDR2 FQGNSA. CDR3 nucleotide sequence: TGTGCCAGCAGCCTCAAGGCAAACCGTTACGCCGGGGAGCTGTTTTTT. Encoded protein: CASSLKANRYAGELFF.

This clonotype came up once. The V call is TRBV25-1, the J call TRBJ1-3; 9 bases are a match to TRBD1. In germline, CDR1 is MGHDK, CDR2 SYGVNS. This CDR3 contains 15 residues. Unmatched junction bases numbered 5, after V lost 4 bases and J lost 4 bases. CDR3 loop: CASSAVGTGGNTIYF. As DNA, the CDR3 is TGTGCCAGCAGTGCCGTTGGGACAGGGGGAAACACCATATATTTT.